Listed here are 31 T cell receptor beta chains from one sample, sequenced in a study of blood T cells in healthy people across ages. Primers used in a second PCR of about 7 to 12 cycles were a sample-barcoded 5' primer and a J-beta primer mix. TCRdb analysed the 5' RACE reads with MiXCR anew, one entry per CDR3 protein. The sample has around 520,000 distinct CDR3 sequences, approximately 26% seen once. These data are also associated with another study on T cells of mothers and their children.

Sample: blood. The receptor set was obtained from a boy between 2 and 15 years old in good health.

V gene TRBV29-1 combines with J gene TRBJ2-5; 10 bases are shared with TRBD2. CDR1 SQVTM and CDR2 ANQGSEA come from the germline V gene. V trimming: 3 bases; J trimming: 4 bases; junction bases outside the gene matches: 8. The CDR3 totals 15 residues. The CDR3 loop reads CSVEGERGGRETQYF. DNA of the CDR3: TGCAGCGTTGAGGGGGAGCGGGGGGGTCGAGAGACCCAGTACTTC.

This clonotype was observed a few times. This chain uses TRBV6-5 with TRBJ1-2; D remains unclear. V lost 2 bases, J lost 4 bases, and 14 bases lay in between. The length of the CDR3 is 15 residues. Per the germline V gene, CDR1 is MNHEY and CDR2 is SVGAGI. The CDR3 sequence is CASSYGQRWTYGYTF. The CDR3 DNA reads TGTGCCAGCAGTTACGGTCAGAGATGGACCTATGGCTACACCTTC.

V gene TRBV20-1 combines with J gene TRBJ1-2; possible D gene TRBD1, 5 bases. CDR1 and CDR2 from the germline V gene are DFQATT and SNEGSKA (reference sequence). The CDR3 totals 16 residues. Trimming took 0 bases from V and 5 from J, leaving 19 bases between them. The CDR3 loop is CSARDYNAAGSYGYTF. The CDR3 coding sequence is TGCAGTGCTAGAGATTATAATGCGGCAGGGAGTTATGGCTACACCTTC.

This clonotype was seen a few times. The genes are TRBV27 and TRBJ2-5; D uncertain. The germline V gene has CDR1 MNHEY and CDR2 SMNVEV (reference sequence). The CDR3 loop spans 15 amino acids. Trimming pared 6 bases from V and 2 bases from J, leaving 16 bases between. The CDR3 nucleotides are TGTGCCAGCAGCGTCGACACATATCAACAAGAGACCCAGTACTTC. As protein: CASSVDTYQQETQYF.

This clonotype was seen just once. The V gene is TRBV30, the J gene TRBJ2-7; no clear D. V lost 0 bases and J 5 bases, leaving 11 bases between the germline ends. Germline loops: CDR1 GTSNPN, CDR2 SVGIG (reference sequence). The CDR3 consists of 13 residues. DNA of the CDR3: TGTGCCTGGAGTGTAGGGCAGGTTGACGAGCAGTACGTC. This codes for CAWSVGQVDEQYV.

J is TRBJ1-1 and V is TRBV29-1, with D tentatively TRBD1 (5 bases). CDR1 is SQVTM and CDR2 is ANQGSEA in the germline V gene. V lost 4 bases, J lost 4 bases, and 10 bases lay in between. CDR3 length equals 12 residues. The CDR3 sequence is CSVGRTSTEAFF. The CDR3 nucleotides read TGCAGCGTTGGGAGGACATCCACTGAAGCTTTCTTT.

The chain combines TRBV20-1 with TRBJ2-1, with 7 bases lining up with TRBD2. The trim removed 4 bases at V and 4 bases at J, leaving 10 bases unmatched. Looked up from germline, CDR1 is DFQATT and CDR2 is SNEGSKA (reference sequence). The CDR3 contains 15 residues. In nucleotides, the CDR3 is TGCAGTGCTAAACCAGGGACTATAAGATACAATGAGCAGTTCTTC. Translating it yields CSAKPGTIRYNEQFF.

About this clonotype itself: Compared with germline, one end of the junction differs, possibly owing to a read error. The gene calls are TRBV10-3 and TRBJ2-7; D may be TRBD1 (6 bases). The length of the CDR3 is 13 residues. Germline CDR1 reads ENHRY; CDR2 reads SYGVKD. The CDR3 coding sequence is TGTGCCACCTTTCAAACAGGGTCCTACGGGCAGTACTTC. The encoded protein is CATFQTGSYGQYF.

The chain joins TRBV9 to TRBJ2-3, with 11 bases fitting TRBD2. The CDR3 consists of 15 residues. Germline-derived CDR1 and CDR2 are SGDLS and YYNGEE. V gave up 4 bases and J gave up 3 bases; unmatched junction bases: 4. The DNA of the CDR3 is TGTGCCAGCAGCTATAGCGGGGGGGAGACAGATACGCAGTATTTT. Its protein is CASSYSGGETDTQYF.

The CDR3 DNA is TGTGCCAGCGGCTGGGACAGGGTTGAGACCCAGTACTTC. Protein: CASGWDRVETQYF. The chain carries TRBV5-6 and TRBJ2-5, with 9 bases that match TRBD1. Germline lookup yields CDR1 SGHDT and CDR2 YYEEEE. V gave up 7 bases and J gave up 5 bases; unmatched junction bases: 6. CDR3 length: 13 amino acids.

In this sample, this clonotype turned up a few times. V gene TRBV5-1 combines with J gene TRBJ2-3, with 9 bases matching TRBD2. This CDR3 region has 15 residues. The V gene end was trimmed by 4 bases and the J gene end by 2 bases; junction bases not matched to a gene: 5. CDR1 and CDR2 from the germline V gene are SGHRS and YFSETQ. The CDR3 reads CASSPRTSVTDTQYF. The CDR3 DNA follows: TGCGCCAGCAGCCCCCGGACTAGCGTCACAGATACGCAGTATTTT. Drawing the rest from reference TRBV5-1 and TRBJ2-3, the complete variable domain is KAGVTQTPRYLIKTRGQQVTLSCSPISGHRSVSWYQQTPGQGLQFLFEYFSETQRNKGNFPGRFSGRQFSNSRSEMNVSTLELGDSALYLCASSPRTSVTDTQYFGPGTRLTVL.

This clonotype was found a few times. The gene calls are TRBV27 and TRBJ2-5; 8 positions match TRBD1. Judging by the DNA end, TRBJ2-7 fits better; the J call may be wrong. This CDR3 spans 14 amino acids. The germline CDR1 and CDR2 sequences are MNHEY and SMNVEV (reference sequence). The DNA of the CDR3 is TGTGCCAGCAGTTTAACAGGGGGTGGGGGCGAGCAGTACTTC. Amino acids: CASSLTGGGGEQYF.

The V call is TRBV10-1, the J call TRBJ1-1, with 7 bases that match TRBD1. V dropped 2 bases and J dropped 0; count of bases not matched to a gene: 6. CDR1 is WNHNN and CDR2 is SYGVQD in the germline V gene (reference sequence). The CDR3 contains 16 residues. The CDR3 loop reads CASSETKTGLNTEAFF. CDR3 sequence (DNA): TGCGCCAGCAGTGAGACCAAGACAGGGTTGAACACTGAAGCTTTCTTT.

This chain links TRBV20-1 with TRBJ2-5, with D perhaps matching TRBD1 or TRBD2 (5 bases each). The J call may be mistaken, given a closer DNA end match to TRBJ2-7. Germline lookup yields CDR1 DFQATT and CDR2 SNEGSKA (reference sequence). The CDR3 is 15 residues long. The CDR3 here is CSASLPGRGPYEQYF. The DNA for the CDR3 is TGCAGTGCTAGCCTCCCGGGACGGGGCCCCTACGAGCAGTACTTC.

This clonotype has a handful of counts. This CDR3 is CASSFSAGSDEKLFF. The CDR3 DNA sequence: TGTGCCAGCAGCTTTAGCGCAGGGAGCGATGAAAAACTGTTTTTT. The chain recombines TRBV5-4 with TRBJ1-4, with D perhaps matching TRBD1 (5 bases). Germline CDR1 reads SGHNT; CDR2 reads YYREEE (reference sequence). The V and J ends lost 2 bases and 6 bases respectively, with 14 bases between them. The CDR3 is 15 amino acids.

This sequence joins TRBV5-5 and TRBJ1-5; D remains ambiguous. The V gene lost 4 bases and the J gene lost 0 bases, with 5 bases spanning the gap. The CDR3 totals 13 residues. The germline gives CDR1 SGHKS, CDR2 YYEKEE (reference sequence). This chain's CDR3 is CASSRSSNQPQHF. The CDR3 coding sequence is TGTGCCAGCAGCCGGAGTAGCAATCAGCCCCAGCATTTT.

The rearrangement links TRBV9 to TRBJ2-1; D assignment may be TRBD1 or TRBD2 (6 bases each). The ends were cut back, 2 bases at V and 6 bases at J, with 15 bases in the middle. This CDR3 region has 15 residues. Germline-derived CDR1 and CDR2 are SGDLS and YYNGEE. The CDR3 sequence is CASSVGGGKGNEQFF. CDR3 coding DNA: TGTGCCAGCAGCGTGGGGGGCGGGAAAGGCAATGAGCAGTTCTTC.

This clonotype was found a few times. V gene TRBV20-1 combines with J gene TRBJ2-1; no definite D call. The germline CDR1 and CDR2 sequences are DFQATT and SNEGSKA (reference sequence). V gave up 5 bases and J gave up 13 bases, with 12 bases separating them. CDR3 length: 10 residues. This CDR3 reads CSASTREQFF. The CDR3 nucleotides are TGCAGTGCTTCGACCCGCGAACAGTTCTTC.

This clonotype was observed many times. CDR3 protein: CAISDIAGISETQYF. Here the CDR3 DNA reads TGTGCCATCAGTGATATAGCGGGGATCTCGGAGACCCAGTACTTC. V usage is TRBV10-3 and J usage is TRBJ2-5; TRBD2 matches 8 bases. With 3 bases clipped from V and 5 bases from J, the junction kept 8 bases outside the gene matches. Per germline, CDR1 ENHRY and CDR2 SYGVKD. The CDR3 is 15 amino acids.

This sequence joins TRBV10-3 and TRBJ2-6, with D uncertain. Germline V CDR1 and CDR2: ENHRY, SYGVKD. The V end was cut by 7 bases, the J end by 1 base, with 11 bases between. CDR3 length equals 15 residues. The CDR3: CAITDKGSGANVLTF. The CDR3 DNA reads as TGTGCCATCACCGACAAGGGTTCTGGGGCCAACGTCCTGACTTTC.

This chain connects TRBV11-2 to TRBJ2-3; TRBD2 agrees at 11 bases. Germline V lookup: CDR1 SGHAT, CDR2 FQNNGV. The CDR3 is made up of 15 amino acids. Trimming cost V 5 bases and J 5 bases; bases outside gene matches: 6. The CDR3 spells CASSHTSGSGDTQYF. CDR3 sequence (DNA): TGTGCCAGCAGCCACACTAGCGGGAGTGGAGATACGCAGTATTTT.

The sample holds a few counts of this clonotype. This chain joins TRBV20-1 and TRBJ2-4; TRBD2 aligns across 8 bases. Losses at the gene ends were 0 bases for V and 1 base for J; bases not matched to a gene: 8. The CDR3 is made up of 17 amino acids. The germline gives CDR1 DFQATT, CDR2 SNEGSKA (reference sequence). CDR3 nucleotide sequence: TGCAGTGCTAGAGATCCTCCGGGGGGGGTCGCCAAAAACATTCAGTACTTC. Amino acids: CSARDPPGGVAKNIQYF.

The gene calls are TRBV6-2 or TRBV6-3 and TRBJ2-3, with 9 bases matching TRBD2. Losses at the gene ends were 0 bases for V and 6 bases for J; bases not matched to a gene: 7. Germline-derived CDR1 and CDR2 are MNHEY and SVGEGT. CDR3 length: 16 residues. The CDR3 loop is CASSYSRGRARDTQYF. The CDR3, as DNA: TGTGCCAGCAGTTACTCGCGCGGGAGGGCCAGGGATACGCAGTATTTT.

The rearrangement joins TRBV7-9 to TRBJ1-2, with unresolved D. CDR3 length equals 13 residues. V shed 5 bases and J shed 10 bases, with 17 bases lying between them. Germline V gene data show CDR1 as SEHNR and CDR2 as FQNEAQ (reference sequence). The CDR3 loop is CASSLTGEADYTF. The CDR3 DNA follows: TGTGCCAGCAGCCTCACGGGAGAGGCCGACTACACCTTC.

There are a few counts of this clonotype. J is TRBJ1-5 and V is TRBV30, with D maybe TRBD1 (6 bases). Germline assignment: CDR1 GTSNPN and CDR2 SVGIG (reference sequence). The CDR3 sequence is 14 residues long. The germline V and J ends were trimmed by 5 bases and 6 bases, with 17 bases remaining between them. The CDR3 bases are TGTGCCTGGGGCATACAGGGAGGACCTCAGCCCCAGCATTTT. Its translation is CAWGIQGGPQPQHF.

In its sample, this clonotype was seen a few times. The V gene is TRBV3-1, the J gene TRBJ2-5; D is unresolved. Trimming pared 4 bases from V and 1 base from J, leaving 10 bases between. The germline V gene has CDR1 LGHDT and CDR2 YNNKEL (reference sequence). The CDR3 extends over 14 amino acids. The CDR3 sequence is CASSPRNLQETQYF. CDR3 DNA: TGTGCCAGCAGCCCTCGAAACCTCCAAGAGACCCAGTACTTC.

There are a few counts of this clonotype. This chain joins TRBV13 and TRBJ1-2; D unclear. CDR1 PRHDT and CDR2 FYEKMQ come from the germline V gene (reference sequence). This CDR3 region has 14 residues. Trimming stripped 5 bases from V and 5 bases from J, with 15 bases between. In nucleotides, the CDR3 is TGTGCCAGCAGCCCGAGGTCCAAATTATATGGCTACACCTTC. It codes for CASSPRSKLYGYTF.

The chain has TRBV5-1 and TRBJ1-4, with D unresolved. The CDR3 has 16 residues. The V gene's germline CDR1 is SGHRS and CDR2 YFSETQ. V shed 0 bases and J shed 0 bases, with 9 bases lying between them. The CDR3 DNA follows: TGCGCCAGCAGCTTGGACGGAGATTCAACTAATGAAAAACTGTTTTTT. Protein product: CASSLDGDSTNEKLFF.

This clonotype occurred a few times. The chain carries TRBV6-1 and TRBJ2-5, with D possibly being TRBD2 (5 bases). The CDR3 loop spans 17 amino acids. CDR1 and CDR2 (germline): MNHNS, SASEGT. V lost 0 bases and J 4 bases, leaving 18 bases between the germline ends. The DNA for the CDR3 is TGTGCCAGCAGTGAAGCCGGGTGGGAGCCATTCGGAGAGACCCAGTACTTC. As protein: CASSEAGWEPFGETQYF.

The rearrangement uses TRBV14 and TRBJ2-1, with D maybe TRBD2 (7 bases). The CDR3 is 17 amino acids. The germline V gene has CDR1 SGHDN and CDR2 FVKESK. V shed 4 bases and J shed 2 bases, with 18 bases lying between them. The CDR3 protein is CASSRPYGGGTYNEQFF. As DNA, the CDR3 is TGTGCCAGCAGCCGACCATATGGCGGGGGCACCTACAATGAGCAGTTCTTC.

This clonotype was seen a few times. The chain has TRBV12-3 or TRBV12-4 and TRBJ1-5, with unresolved D. This CDR3 is built from 12 residues. V was cut by 5 bases and J by 2 bases, with 4 bases left in between. CDR3: CASSERNQPQHF. CDR3 coding DNA: TGTGCCAGCAGTGAGCGCAATCAGCCCCAGCATTTT.